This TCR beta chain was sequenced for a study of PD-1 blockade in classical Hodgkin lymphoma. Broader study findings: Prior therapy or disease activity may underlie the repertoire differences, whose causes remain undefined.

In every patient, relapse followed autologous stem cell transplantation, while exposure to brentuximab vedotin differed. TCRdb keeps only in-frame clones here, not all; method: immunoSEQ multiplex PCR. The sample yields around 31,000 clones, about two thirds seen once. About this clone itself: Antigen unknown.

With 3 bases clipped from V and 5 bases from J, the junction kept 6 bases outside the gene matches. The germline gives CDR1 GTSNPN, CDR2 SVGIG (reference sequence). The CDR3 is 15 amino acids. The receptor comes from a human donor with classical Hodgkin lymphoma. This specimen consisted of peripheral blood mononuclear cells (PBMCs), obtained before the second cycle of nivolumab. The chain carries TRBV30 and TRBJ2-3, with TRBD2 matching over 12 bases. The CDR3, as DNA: TGTGCCTGGAGCCTAGGGGGACTAGCGGGAGATACGCAGTATTTT. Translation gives CAWSLGGLAGDTQYF.